These 22 T cell receptor beta chains originate from one sample sequenced in a study of cytomegalovirus exposure and HLA in healthy donors. Primers: 60 Vbeta forward and 13 Jbeta reverse. Libraries were prepared by immunoSEQ multiplex PCR; TCRdb keeps only in-frame clonotypes and omits some of them. The data hold approximately 100,000 clones, with 69% observed a single time. The sequenced sample consisted of PBMCs. These receptors were collected from a female donor in good health and CMV-seronegative.

The chain employs TRBV9 and TRBJ1-4; 7 bases map to TRBD1. The germline V gene encodes CDR1 SGDLS and CDR2 YYNGEE. The CDR3 totals 17 residues. The ends lost 4 bases at V and 4 bases at J; junction bases unmatched: 13. The CDR3 reads CASSPEGGRTINEKLFF. The CDR3 DNA reads as TGTGCCAGCAGCCCCGAAGGGGGCCGCACCATTAATGAAAAACTGTTTTTT.

This sequence joins TRBV4-1 and TRBJ2-7, with D possibly TRBD1 on 5 matching bases. V gave up 4 bases and J gave up 2 bases, with 9 bases separating them. Germline V gene data show CDR1 as MGHRA and CDR2 as YSYEKL. This CDR3 has 13 amino acids. The chain's CDR3 is CASSPTVTYEQYF. The CDR3 bases are TGCGCCAGCAGCCCGACAGTAACCTACGAGCAGTACTTC.

The chain carries TRBV14 and TRBJ1-2, with D unclear. This CDR3 comprises 13 residues. Trimming shortened V by 2 bases and J by 5 bases, and 9 bases separated the two germline ends. CDR1 SGHDN and CDR2 FVKESK come from the germline V gene. The CDR3 reads CASSQSIMYGYTF. The CDR3 nucleotides are TGTGCCAGCAGCCAATCCATCATGTATGGCTACACCTTC.

A few counts support this clone. This chain joins TRBV4-1 and TRBJ1-1; the D gene is possibly TRBD1 (5 bases). CDR1 MGHRA and CDR2 YSYEKL come from the germline V gene. V was pared by 1 base and J by 5 bases, with 8 bases between. The CDR3 runs to 13 residues. CDR3 protein: CASSQAGLTEAFF. The CDR3 DNA reads as TGCGCCAGCAGCCAAGCGGGACTTACTGAAGCTTTCTTT.

The chain combines TRBV7-9 with TRBJ2-7; the D gene is possibly TRBD1 (5 bases). The CDR3 is 11 residues long. Germline V gene sequence: CDR1 SEHNR, CDR2 FQNEAQ (reference sequence). The germline V and J ends were trimmed by 5 bases and 6 bases, with 8 bases remaining between them. DNA of the CDR3: TGTGCCAGCAGCCCTCAGGGCGAGCAGTACTTC. Translated: CASSPQGEQYF.

This clone was picked up a small number of times. The rearrangement joins TRBV7-3 to TRBJ2-3, with D possibly being TRBD1 (6 bases). From germline, CDR1 is SGHTA and CDR2 FQGTGA. The CDR3 has 18 residues. Trimming took 1 base from V and 2 from J, leaving 19 bases between them. The CDR3 DNA follows: TGTGCCAGCAGCTTAAACCATATTGGGGGCGCGCCCACAGATACGCAGTATTTT. It translates to CASSLNHIGGAPTDTQYF.

The chain couples TRBV28 to TRBJ1-4, with 7 nucleotides matching TRBD1. V trimming: 6 bases; J trimming: 3 bases; junction bases outside the gene matches: 10. Germline CDR1 and CDR2: MDHEN and SYDVKM. This CDR3 region has 16 residues. CDR3 loop: CASSSPRGLSNEKLFF. The CDR3 DNA is TGTGCCAGCAGCTCCCCAAGGGGGCTTTCTAATGAAAAACTGTTTTTT.

This clone was observed a single time. At one of its ends the junction is not consistent with the germline gene, which may arise from a read error. The chain couples TRBV7-9 to TRBJ2-5; 12 nucleotides align to TRBD2. The V gene's germline CDR1 is SEHNR and CDR2 FQNEAQ (reference sequence). The length of the CDR3 is 16 residues. The CDR3 coding sequence is TGTTCCAGCAGCTTAGGACTAGCGGGGAAGGGGGAGACCCAGTACTTC. Encoded protein: CSSSLGLAGKGETQYF.

This chain connects TRBV27 to TRBJ1-6, with D possibly matching TRBD1 (6 bases). CDR3 length: 13 residues. CDR1 MNHEY and CDR2 SMNVEV come from the germline V gene (reference sequence). V lost 6 bases and J lost 10, with 13 bases in between. CDR3 in DNA: TGTGCCAGCAGGACTAACAGGGACTCACCCCTCCACTTT. It encodes CASRTNRDSPLHF.

This clone has more than one count but fewer than ten. The chain has TRBV5-6 and TRBJ1-1; unclear D gene. Germline V gene sequence: CDR1 SGHDT, CDR2 YYEEEE. Deletions cut 1 base from V and 7 bases from J, with 8 bases between. The length of the CDR3 is 12 residues. CDR3 in amino acids: CASSLSQYEAFF. The CDR3 region has the DNA TGTGCCAGCAGCTTGAGTCAGTATGAAGCTTTCTTT.

The chain is built from TRBV19 and TRBJ2-7; 9 nucleotides line up with TRBD2. The V gene's germline CDR1 is LNHDA and CDR2 SQIVND (reference sequence). Germline trimming cut 4 bases from V and 4 bases from J; bases unmatched to any gene: 5. The CDR3 has 14 amino acids. CDR3: CASSRREGLYEQYF. CDR3 DNA sequence: TGTGCCAGTAGTAGGCGGGAGGGCCTTTACGAGCAGTACTTC.

The chain is built from TRBV18 and TRBJ1-2; 8 bases map to TRBD1. V lost 3 bases to trimming and J lost 4 bases; unmatched junction nucleotides: 7. The CDR3 runs 15 residues. CDR1 and CDR2 from the germline V gene are KGHSH and LQKENI. CDR3 sequence reads: CASSPSDRAGYGYTF. CDR3 nucleotide sequence: TGTGCCAGCTCACCCTCGGACAGGGCGGGCTATGGCTACACCTTC.

J is TRBJ2-7 and V is TRBV15; D is unclear. The length of the CDR3 is 13 residues. Per germline, CDR1 LNHNV and CDR2 YYDKDF (reference sequence). Trimming removed 7 bases from V and 5 bases from J, with 15 bases in between. This CDR3 reads CATKVGGRDEQYF. CDR3 nucleotide sequence: TGTGCCACCAAGGTAGGCGGCCGGGACGAGCAGTACTTC.

This clone was recorded a few times. V gene TRBV28 combines with J gene TRBJ1-4; 9 nucleotides align to TRBD1. The CDR3 has 15 residues. Unmatched junction bases numbered 11, after V lost 5 bases and J lost 10 bases. In germline, CDR1 is MDHEN, CDR2 SYDVKM. The CDR3 nucleotides read TGTGCCAGCAGTACGACCGGGACAGGGTACGGAAAACTGTTTTTT. This codes for CASSTTGTGYGKLFF. The whole variable domain, filled in from reference TRBV28 and TRBJ1-4, reads DVKVTQSSRYLVKRTGEKVFLECVQDMDHENMFWYRQDPGLGLRLIYFSYDVKMKEKGDIPEGYSVSREKKERFSLILESASTNQTSMYLCASSTTGTGYGKLFFGSGTQLSVL.

This chain connects TRBV5-1 to TRBJ2-1, with D possibly TRBD1 on 6 matching bases. Trimming took off 4 bases at V and 8 bases at J, with 16 bases between the two ends. Germline V lookup: CDR1 SGHRS, CDR2 YFSETQ. CDR3 length equals 14 residues. CDR3 nucleotide sequence: TGCGCCAGCAGCATTGGACAGACCGATGATGAGCAGTTCTTC. Translation gives CASSIGQTDDEQFF.

The table lists this clone with a few counts. The chain combines TRBV10-2 with TRBJ1-1, with 12 nucleotides matching TRBD1. V dropped 10 bases and J dropped 2; count of bases not matched to a gene: 8. Germline values: CDR1 WSHSY, CDR2 SAAADI. This CDR3 has 15 residues. CDR3 sequence: CATSGTGGSNTEAFF. CDR3 sequence (DNA): TGCGCCACCTCCGGGACAGGGGGCTCAAACACTGAAGCTTTCTTT.

This clone showed up just once. The genes are TRBV5-1 and TRBJ1-1; TRBD1 aligns across 9 bases. Looked up from germline, CDR1 is SGHRS and CDR2 is YFSETQ. The CDR3 is 17 amino acids. With V trimmed by 0 bases and J by 0 bases, 6 bases remained unmatched. CDR3 sequence reads: CASSLAPGQGMNTEAFF. For the CDR3, the DNA is TGCGCCAGCAGCTTGGCACCGGGACAGGGAATGAACACTGAAGCTTTCTTT.

J is TRBJ2-2 and V is TRBV7-9, with TRBD1 matching 10 bases. Looked up from germline, CDR1 is SEHNR and CDR2 is FQNEAQ (reference sequence). V dropped 5 bases and J dropped 7; count of bases not matched to a gene: 4. This CDR3 has 14 residues. The CDR3 here is CASSPGTGDGELFF. CDR3 bases: TGTGCCAGCAGCCCAGGGACAGGGGACGGGGAGCTGTTTTTT.

This chain uses TRBV5-6 with TRBJ1-1; 9 bases fit TRBD1. V shed 2 bases and J 1 base; nucleotides not matched to a gene: 3. Germline V gives CDR1 SGHDT, CDR2 YYEEEE. The CDR3 runs to 15 residues. CDR3 DNA: TGTGCCAGCAGCTTCGGGACAGGGAAGAACACTGAAGCTTTCTTT. This codes for CASSFGTGKNTEAFF. Combining the CDR3 with reference TRBV5-6 and TRBJ1-1 gives the whole variable domain DAGVTQSPTHLIKTRGQQVTLRCSPKSGHDTVSWYQQALGQGPQFIFQYYEEEERQRGNFPDRFSGHQFPNYSSELNVNALLLGDSALYLCASSFGTGKNTEAFFGQGTRLTVV.

This clone has just one count. This rearrangement joins TRBV19 to TRBJ2-3, with D perhaps matching TRBD2 (5 bases). Trimming shortened V by 1 base and J by 8 bases, and 7 bases separated the two germline ends. This CDR3 is 12 amino acids long. Germline assignment: CDR1 LNHDA and CDR2 SQIVND (reference sequence). The CDR3 spells CASSIGLATQYF. The CDR3 nucleotides read TGTGCCAGTAGTATAGGGCTAGCTACGCAGTATTTT.

This chain links TRBV28 with TRBJ1-4; D remains unclear. Trimming pared 5 bases from V and 7 bases from J, leaving 17 bases between. Germline CDR1 and CDR2: MDHEN and SYDVKM. CDR3 length: 15 residues. The CDR3 spells CASSPPGRVGEKLFF. Written as DNA, the CDR3 is TGTGCCAGCAGTCCGCCTGGGAGGGTGGGTGAAAAACTGTTTTTT.

This chain joins TRBV2 and TRBJ1-2; D unclear. Trimming removed 7 bases at V and 4 bases at J, with 16 bases between. Germline CDR1 reads SNHLY; CDR2 reads FYNNEI. The CDR3 has 14 residues. The CDR3 DNA is TGTGCCAGCAATTCAAGACAAACCCTCTATGGCTACACCTTC. The encoded protein is CASNSRQTLYGYTF.